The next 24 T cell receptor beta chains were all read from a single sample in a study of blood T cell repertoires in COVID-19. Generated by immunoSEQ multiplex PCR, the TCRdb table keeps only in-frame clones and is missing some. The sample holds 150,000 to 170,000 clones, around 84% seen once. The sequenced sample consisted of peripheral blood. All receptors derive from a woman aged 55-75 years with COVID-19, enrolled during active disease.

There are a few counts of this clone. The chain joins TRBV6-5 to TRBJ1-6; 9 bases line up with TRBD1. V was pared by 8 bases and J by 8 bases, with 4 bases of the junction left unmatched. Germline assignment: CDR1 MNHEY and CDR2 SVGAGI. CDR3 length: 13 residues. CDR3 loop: CASLTGGDSPLHF. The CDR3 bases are TGTGCCAGCCTGACAGGGGGTGATTCACCCCTCCACTTT.

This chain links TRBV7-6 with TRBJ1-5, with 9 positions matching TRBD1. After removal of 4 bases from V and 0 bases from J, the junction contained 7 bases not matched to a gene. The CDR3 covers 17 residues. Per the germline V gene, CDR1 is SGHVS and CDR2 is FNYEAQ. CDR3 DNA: TGTGCCAGCAGCTCGTCGACAGGGGGGTATAGCAATCAGCCCCAGCATTTT. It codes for CASSSSTGGYSNQPQHF.

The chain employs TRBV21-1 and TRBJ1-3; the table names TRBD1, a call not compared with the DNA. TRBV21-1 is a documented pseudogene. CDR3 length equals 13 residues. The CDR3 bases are TGTGCCAGCAGCGGGGCTGGCGGAAACACCATATATTTT. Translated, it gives CASSGAGGNTIYF.

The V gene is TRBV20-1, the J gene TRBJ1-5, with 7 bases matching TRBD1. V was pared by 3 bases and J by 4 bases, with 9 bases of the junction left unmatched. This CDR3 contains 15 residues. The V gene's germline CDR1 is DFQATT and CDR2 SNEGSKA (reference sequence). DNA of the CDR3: TGCAGTGCTAGTAGTCCCGGGACAGATAATCAGCCCCAGCATTTT. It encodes CSASSPGTDNQPQHF.

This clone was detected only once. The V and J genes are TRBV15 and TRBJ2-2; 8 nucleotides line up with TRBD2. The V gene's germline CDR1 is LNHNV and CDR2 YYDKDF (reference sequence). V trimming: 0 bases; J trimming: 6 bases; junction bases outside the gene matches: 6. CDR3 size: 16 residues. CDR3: CATSREPGLVAGELFF. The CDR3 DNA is TGTGCCACCAGCAGAGAACCGGGACTAGTAGCCGGGGAGCTGTTTTTT.

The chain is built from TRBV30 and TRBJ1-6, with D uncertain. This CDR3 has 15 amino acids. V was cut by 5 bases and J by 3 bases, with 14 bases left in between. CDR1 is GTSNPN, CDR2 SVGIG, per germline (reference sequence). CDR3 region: CAWSTPRVYNSPLHF. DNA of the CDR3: TGTGCCTGGTCCACTCCTAGAGTCTATAATTCACCCCTCCACTTT. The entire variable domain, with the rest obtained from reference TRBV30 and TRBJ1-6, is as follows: SQTIHQWPATLVQPVGSPLSLECTVEGTSNPNLYWYRQAAGRGLQLLFYSVGIGQISSEVPQNLSASRPQDRQFILSSKKLLLSDSGFYLCAWSTPRVYNSPLHFGNGTRLTVT.

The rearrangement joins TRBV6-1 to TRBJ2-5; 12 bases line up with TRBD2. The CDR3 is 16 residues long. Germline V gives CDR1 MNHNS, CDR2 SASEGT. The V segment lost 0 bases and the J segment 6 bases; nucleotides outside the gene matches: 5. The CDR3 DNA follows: TGTGCCAGCAGTGAAGCGACTAGCGGGAGTACAAAGACCCAGTACTTC. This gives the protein CASSEATSGSTKTQYF.

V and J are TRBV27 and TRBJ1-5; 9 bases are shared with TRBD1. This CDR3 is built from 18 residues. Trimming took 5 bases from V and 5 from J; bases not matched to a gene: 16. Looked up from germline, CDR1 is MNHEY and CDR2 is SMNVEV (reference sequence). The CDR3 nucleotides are TGTGCCAGCAGTCTCTACGGACAGGGGACTTTAAGGGATCAGCCCCAGCATTTT. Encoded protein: CASSLYGQGTLRDQPQHF.

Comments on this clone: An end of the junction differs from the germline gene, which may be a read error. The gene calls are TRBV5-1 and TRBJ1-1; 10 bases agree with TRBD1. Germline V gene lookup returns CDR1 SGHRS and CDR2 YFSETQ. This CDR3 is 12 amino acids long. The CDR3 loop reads CASGTGASDAFF. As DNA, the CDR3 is TGCGCCAGCGGGACAGGGGCCTCTGATGCTTTCTTT.

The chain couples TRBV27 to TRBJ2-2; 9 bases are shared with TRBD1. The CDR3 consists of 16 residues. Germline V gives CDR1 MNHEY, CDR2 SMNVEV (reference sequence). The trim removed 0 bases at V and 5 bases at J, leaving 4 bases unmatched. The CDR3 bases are TGTGCCAGCAGTTTATCGGACAGGGGAAAGACCGGGGAGCTGTTTTTT. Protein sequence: CASSLSDRGKTGELFF.

The CDR3 loop is CASSPQGGNYGYTF. In DNA form, the CDR3 reads TGTGCCAGCAGCCCCCAGGGTGGCAACTATGGCTACACCTTC. The chain has TRBV11-2 and TRBJ1-2; the D gene is possibly TRBD1 (5 bases). Between the trimmed V and J ends, which lost 5 bases and 2 bases, there was a span of 12 bases. The germline CDR1 and CDR2 sequences are SGHAT and FQNNGV. The CDR3 has 14 amino acids. Full variable domain (missing parts from reference TRBV11-2 and TRBJ1-2): EAGVAQSPRYKIIEKRQSVAFWCNPISGHATLYWYQQILGQGPKLLIQFQNNGVVDDSQLPKDRFSAERLKGVDSTLKIQPAKLEDSAVYLCASSPQGGNYGYTFGSGTRLTVV.

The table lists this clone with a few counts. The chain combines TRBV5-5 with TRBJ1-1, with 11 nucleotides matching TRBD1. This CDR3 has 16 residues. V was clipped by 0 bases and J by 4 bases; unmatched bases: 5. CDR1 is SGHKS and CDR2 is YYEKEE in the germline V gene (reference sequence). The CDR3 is CASSLAPGTGGTEAFF. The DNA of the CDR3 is TGTGCCAGCAGCTTGGCCCCCGGGACAGGGGGCACTGAAGCTTTCTTT.

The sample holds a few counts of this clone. The CDR3 nucleotides read TGTGCCAGCAGCTCTGACAGCCTGCTACGCGGCTACACCTTC. This gives the protein CASSSDSLLRGYTF. The V call is TRBV11-1, the J call TRBJ1-2, with D perhaps TRBD1 (5 bases). Germline assignment: CDR1 SGHAT and CDR2 FQDESV (reference sequence). This CDR3 has 14 residues. The germline V and J ends were trimmed by 4 bases and 8 bases, with 17 bases remaining between them. The whole variable domain, filled in from reference TRBV11-1 and TRBJ1-2, reads EAEVAQSPRYKITEKSQAVAFWCDPISGHATLYWYRQILGQGPELLVQFQDESVVDDSQLPKDRFSAERLKGVDSTLKIQPAELGDSAMYLCASSSDSLLRGYTFGSGTRLTVV.

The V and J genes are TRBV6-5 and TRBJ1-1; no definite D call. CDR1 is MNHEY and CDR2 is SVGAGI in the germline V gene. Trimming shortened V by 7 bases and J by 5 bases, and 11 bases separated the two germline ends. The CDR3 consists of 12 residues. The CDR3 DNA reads TGTGCCAGCACCGACAATTGGACTGAAGCTTTCTTT. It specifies CASTDNWTEAFF.

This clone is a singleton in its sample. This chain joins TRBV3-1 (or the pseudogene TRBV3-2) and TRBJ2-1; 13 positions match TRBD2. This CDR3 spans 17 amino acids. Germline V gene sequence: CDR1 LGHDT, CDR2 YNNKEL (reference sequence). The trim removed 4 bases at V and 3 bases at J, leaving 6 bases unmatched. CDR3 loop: CASSPQRLAGGYNEQFF. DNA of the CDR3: TGTGCCAGCAGCCCCCAGAGACTAGCGGGGGGCTACAATGAGCAGTTCTTC.

CDR3 sequence reads: CASSSGTSDTQYF. CDR3 coding DNA: TGTGCCAGCAGCTCCGGGACTTCAGATACGCAGTATTTT. V gene TRBV7-2 combines with J gene TRBJ2-3; TRBD2 might be the D (6 bases). CDR3 size: 13 residues. V was shortened by 4 bases and J by 4 bases, with 9 bases between the two germline ends. In germline, CDR1 is SGHTA, CDR2 FQGNSA.

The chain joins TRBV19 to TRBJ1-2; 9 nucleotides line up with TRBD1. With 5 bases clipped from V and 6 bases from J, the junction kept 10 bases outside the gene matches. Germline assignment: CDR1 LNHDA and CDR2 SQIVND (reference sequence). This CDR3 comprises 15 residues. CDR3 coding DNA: TGTGCCAGTAGTGACCCGGGACAGGGATCGCATGGCTACACCTTC. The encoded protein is CASSDPGQGSHGYTF.

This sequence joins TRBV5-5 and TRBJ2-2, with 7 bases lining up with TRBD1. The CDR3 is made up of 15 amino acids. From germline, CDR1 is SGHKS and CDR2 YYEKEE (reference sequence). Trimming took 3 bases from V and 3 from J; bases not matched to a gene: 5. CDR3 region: CASSWGQPHTGELFF. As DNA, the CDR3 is TGTGCCAGCAGCTGGGGACAGCCCCACACCGGGGAGCTGTTTTTT.

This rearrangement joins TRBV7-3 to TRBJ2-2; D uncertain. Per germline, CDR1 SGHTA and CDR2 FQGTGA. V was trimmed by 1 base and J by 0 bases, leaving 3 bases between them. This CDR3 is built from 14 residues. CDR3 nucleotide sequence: TGTGCCAGCAGCTTAAGAGCGAACACCGGGGAGCTGTTTTTT. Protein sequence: CASSLRANTGELFF.

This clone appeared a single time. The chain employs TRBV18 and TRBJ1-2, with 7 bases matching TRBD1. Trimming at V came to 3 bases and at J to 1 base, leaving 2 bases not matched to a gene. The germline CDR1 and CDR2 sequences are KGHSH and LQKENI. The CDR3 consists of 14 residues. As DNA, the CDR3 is TGTGCCAGCTCACCGACAGGGATTAACTATGGCTACACCTTC. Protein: CASSPTGINYGYTF. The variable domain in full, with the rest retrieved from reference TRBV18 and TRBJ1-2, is NAGVMQNPRHLVRRRGQEARLRCSPMKGHSHVYWYRQLPEEGLKFMVYLQKENIIDESGMPKERFSAEFPKEGPSILRIQQVVRGDSAAYFCASSPTGINYGYTFGSGTRLTVV.

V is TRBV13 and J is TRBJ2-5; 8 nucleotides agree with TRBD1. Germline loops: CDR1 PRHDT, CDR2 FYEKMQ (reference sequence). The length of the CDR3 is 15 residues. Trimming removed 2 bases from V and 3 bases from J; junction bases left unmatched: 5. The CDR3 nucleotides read TGTGCCAGCAGCTTATCCACAGGGGGTAAAGAGACCCAGTACTTC. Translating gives CASSLSTGGKETQYF.

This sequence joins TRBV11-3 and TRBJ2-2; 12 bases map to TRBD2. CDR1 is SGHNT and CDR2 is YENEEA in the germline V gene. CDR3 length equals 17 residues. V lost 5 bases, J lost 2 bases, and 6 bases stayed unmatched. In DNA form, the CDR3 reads TGTGCCAGCAGCCCGACTAGCGGGAGCTTAAACACCGGGGAGCTGTTTTTT. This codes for CASSPTSGSLNTGELFF.

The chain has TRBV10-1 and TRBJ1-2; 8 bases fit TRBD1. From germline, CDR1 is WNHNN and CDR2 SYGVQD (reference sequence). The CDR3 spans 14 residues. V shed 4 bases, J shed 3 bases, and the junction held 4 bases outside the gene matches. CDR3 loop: CASSGLDRDYGYTF. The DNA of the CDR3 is TGCGCCAGCAGTGGTCTGGACAGGGACTATGGCTACACCTTC.

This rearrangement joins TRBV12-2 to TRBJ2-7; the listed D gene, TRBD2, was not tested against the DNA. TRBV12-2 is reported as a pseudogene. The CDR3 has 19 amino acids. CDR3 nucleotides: TGTGCAAGTCGCTTATCACGGAAGTCGACTAGCGGGGGATCCTACGAGCAGTACGTC. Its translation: CASRLSRKSTSGGSYEQYV.